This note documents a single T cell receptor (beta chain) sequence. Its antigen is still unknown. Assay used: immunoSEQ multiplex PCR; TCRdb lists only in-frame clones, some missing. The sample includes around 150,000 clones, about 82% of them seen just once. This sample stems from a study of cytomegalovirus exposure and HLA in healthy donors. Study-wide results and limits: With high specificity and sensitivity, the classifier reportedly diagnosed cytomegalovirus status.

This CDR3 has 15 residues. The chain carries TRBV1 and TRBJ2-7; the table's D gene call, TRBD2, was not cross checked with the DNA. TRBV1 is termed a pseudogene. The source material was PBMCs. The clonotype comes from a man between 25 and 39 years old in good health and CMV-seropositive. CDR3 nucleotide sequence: TGCACCAGCAGCCCCCCCCTAGCGGCTTGGGACGAGCAGTACTTC. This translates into CTSSPPLAAWDEQYF.